Presented here are 17 T cell receptor beta chains from one specimen sequenced in a study of OX40 agonist ivuxolimab in advanced cancers. Libraries were constructed by the immunoSEQ multiplex PCR assay. This is the immuneACCESS table as TCRdb keeps it, with only in-frame sequences that have V and J called. A part of the clones is gone; compared with another copy, unresolved V genes explain less than half, and the rest is unexplained. This sample lists about 100,000 clones; approximately 80% were detected once. Of the sample, about 5.5% is held by the ten largest clones. The sequences come from CD4+ or CD8+ T cells sorted from blood, collected in a trial of the OX40 agonist ivuxolimab. The source of these receptors is an adult with an advanced solid tumor such as melanoma, head and neck, liver or kidney cancer.

The chain has TRBV18 and TRBJ1-5; D is unresolved. The CDR3 runs 14 residues. V lost 0 bases, J lost 9 bases, and 12 bases lay in between. Germline V gives CDR1 KGHSH, CDR2 LQKENI. As DNA, the CDR3 is TGTGCCAGCTCACCACCGGGGATTGGGCGGCCCCAGCATTTT. It yields the protein CASSPPGIGRPQHF. The whole variable domain, remainder taken from reference TRBV18 and TRBJ1-5, is NAGVMQNPRHLVRRRGQEARLRCSPMKGHSHVYWYRQLPEEGLKFMVYLQKENIIDESGMPKERFSAEFPKEGPSILRIQQVVRGDSAAYFCASSPPGIGRPQHFGDGTRLSIL.

The V and J genes are TRBV4-2 and TRBJ1-2; D is uncertain. V dropped 4 bases and J dropped 4 bases, with 22 bases sitting between them. The CDR3 covers 17 residues. Germline V lookup: CDR1 LGHNA, CDR2 YNFKEQ. The chain's CDR3 is CASSPSGEGLNLYGYTF. CDR3 bases: TGTGCCAGCAGCCCCAGCGGGGAGGGCTTAAACCTCTATGGCTACACCTTC.

The genes are TRBV5-1 and TRBJ2-3; 8 bases map to TRBD2. The CDR3 is made up of 15 amino acids. CDR1 SGHRS and CDR2 YFSETQ come from the germline V gene. Losses at the gene ends were 2 bases for V and 4 bases for J; bases not matched to a gene: 6. The chain's CDR3 is CASSLIGTSADTQYF. Written as DNA, the CDR3 is TGCGCCAGCAGCTTAATCGGGACTAGTGCAGATACGCAGTATTTT.

The rearrangement uses TRBV9 and TRBJ2-2, with TRBD1 matching over 9 bases. CDR3 length: 15 amino acids. Per germline, CDR1 SGDLS and CDR2 YYNGEE. J gave up 4 bases and V 3 bases, and 4 bases lay outside the gene matches. The CDR3 reads CASSGQGVGTGELFF. The DNA for the CDR3 is TGTGCCAGCAGCGGACAGGGGGTCGGCACCGGGGAGCTGTTTTTT.

This clone appeared a few times. V gene TRBV27 combines with J gene TRBJ1-6; D is unclear. Germline V gene lookup returns CDR1 MNHEY and CDR2 SMNVEV (reference sequence). Trimming took 2 bases from V and 2 from J, leaving 7 bases between them. CDR3 length equals 15 residues. CDR3 sequence (DNA): TGTGCCAGCAGTTTACGGGGTCCCTATAATTCACCCCTCCACTTT. Protein: CASSLRGPYNSPLHF.

The V gene is TRBV19, the J gene TRBJ1-1; the D is unclear. Trimming removed 7 bases from V and 8 bases from J, with 23 bases in between. Germline V gives CDR1 LNHDA, CDR2 SQIVND (reference sequence). This CDR3 is built from 15 residues. The CDR3 region has the DNA TGTGCCAGTACAAGACGACCCCGGACCCCCGAGGAAGCTTTCTTT. Encoded protein: CASTRRPRTPEEAFF. Combining the CDR3 with reference TRBV19 and TRBJ1-1 gives the whole variable domain DGGITQSPKYLFRKEGQNVTLSCEQNLNHDAMYWYRQDPGQGLRLIYYSQIVNDFQKGDIAEGYSVSREKKESFPLTVTSAQKNPTAFYLCASTRRPRTPEEAFFGQGTRLTVV.

The V and J genes are TRBV6-1 and TRBJ2-1; either TRBD1 or TRBD2 may supply D (6 bases each). Trimming cost V 7 bases and J 8 bases, with 15 bases left between them. The V gene's germline CDR1 is MNHNS and CDR2 SASEGT. CDR3 size: 13 residues. CDR3 bases: TGTGCCAGCAACGCCGCCGGGGGCCATGAGCAGTTCTTC. This encodes CASNAAGGHEQFF.

Here the CDR3 DNA reads TGTGCCAGCAGCTCCCAACTAGCGGGAGGGATAAATGAGCAGTTCTTC. Amino acids: CASSSQLAGGINEQFF. V is TRBV7-6 and J is TRBJ2-1; 13 bases map to TRBD2. V shed 4 bases and J 7 bases; nucleotides not matched to a gene: 7. This CDR3 region has 16 residues. Per the germline V gene, CDR1 is SGHVS and CDR2 is FNYEAQ.

The V call is TRBV19, the J call TRBJ1-5; D ambiguous. This CDR3 spans 15 amino acids. Trimming took off 1 base at V and 0 bases at J, with 7 bases between the two ends. From germline, CDR1 is LNHDA and CDR2 SQIVND (reference sequence). The CDR3 here is CASSIAPDSNQPQHF. The DNA for the CDR3 is TGTGCCAGTAGTATAGCCCCAGATAGCAATCAGCCCCAGCATTTT.

The CDR3: CAWIRDNYGYTF. CDR3 DNA: TGTGCCTGGATCCGGGACAACTATGGCTACACCTTC. V usage is TRBV30 and J usage is TRBJ1-2; D may be TRBD1 (5 bases). Germline CDR1 reads GTSNPN; CDR2 reads SVGIG (reference sequence). CDR3 length: 12 amino acids. Trimming shortened V by 4 bases and J by 2 bases, and 8 bases separated the two germline ends.

The chain combines TRBV5-1 with TRBJ2-4, with D unresolved. Deletions cut 4 bases from V and 0 bases from J, with 11 bases between. Germline V gene lookup returns CDR1 SGHRS and CDR2 YFSETQ. The CDR3 has 15 amino acids. This chain's CDR3 is CASSLEPLAKNIQYF. The DNA of the CDR3 is TGCGCCAGCAGCCTTGAACCGCTAGCCAAAAACATTCAGTACTTC.

The chain combines TRBV13 with TRBJ2-3; no firm D call. V was clipped by 5 bases and J by 5 bases, with 5 bases between them. CDR1 is PRHDT and CDR2 is FYEKMQ in the germline V gene (reference sequence). This CDR3 contains 11 residues. The CDR3 loop reads CASSHKDTQYF. DNA for the CDR3: TGTGCCAGCAGCCACAAAGATACGCAGTATTTT. The whole variable domain, remainder taken from reference TRBV13 and TRBJ2-3, is AAGVIQSPRHLIKEKRETATLKCYPIPRHDTVYWYQQGPGQDPQFLISFYEKMQSDKGSIPDRFSAQQFSDYHSELNMSSLELGDSALYFCASSHKDTQYFGPGTRLTVL.

This chain links TRBV6-6 with TRBJ2-7, with 10 bases fitting TRBD2. In germline, CDR1 is MNHNY, CDR2 SVGAGI (reference sequence). The CDR3 has 16 residues. The trim removed 2 bases at V and 5 bases at J, leaving 9 bases unmatched. The CDR3 loop is CASSYNAIAGGNEQYF. CDR3 bases: TGTGCCAGCAGTTACAATGCAATAGCGGGGGGAAACGAGCAGTACTTC.

The V gene is TRBV7-9, the J gene TRBJ2-5; D uncertain. The DNA end is a closer match to TRBJ2-7, so the J assignment may be wrong. The length of the CDR3 is 12 residues. Germline CDR1 and CDR2: SEHNR and FQNEAQ (reference sequence). In nucleotides, the CDR3 is TGTGCCAGCAGCTTAGTCCAGGACGAGCAGTACTTC. Its protein product is CASSLVQDEQYF.

In its sample, this clone was seen a few times. The V and J genes are TRBV12-2 and TRBJ1-1; the D segment call TRBD1 is taken from the table without a DNA check. TRBV12-2 is listed as a pseudogene. The CDR3 totals 17 residues. This CDR3 is CASRLGPPGQGATEAFF. As DNA, the CDR3 is TGTGCAAGTCGCTTAGGCCCACCGGGACAGGGGGCTACTGAAGCTTTCTTT.

The genes are TRBV6-5 and TRBJ1-2, with 8 bases lining up with TRBD1. This CDR3 has 13 residues. V was pared by 6 bases and J by 8 bases, with 8 bases of the junction left unmatched. Per germline, CDR1 MNHEY and CDR2 SVGAGI. The CDR3 DNA sequence: TGTGCCAGCAGCTCCCAGGGGGCTCGAGGCTACACCTTC. Translation: CASSSQGARGYTF.

The rearrangement joins TRBV27 to TRBJ2-1; 8 nucleotides line up with TRBD2. This CDR3 is built from 16 residues. Trimming at V came to 2 bases and at J to 2 bases, leaving 5 bases not matched to a gene. Germline V lookup: CDR1 MNHEY, CDR2 SMNVEV (reference sequence). CDR3 nucleotide sequence: TGTGCCAGCAGTTTACTAGCGGGTACTGCCTACAATGAGCAGTTCTTC. Protein sequence: CASSLLAGTAYNEQFF.